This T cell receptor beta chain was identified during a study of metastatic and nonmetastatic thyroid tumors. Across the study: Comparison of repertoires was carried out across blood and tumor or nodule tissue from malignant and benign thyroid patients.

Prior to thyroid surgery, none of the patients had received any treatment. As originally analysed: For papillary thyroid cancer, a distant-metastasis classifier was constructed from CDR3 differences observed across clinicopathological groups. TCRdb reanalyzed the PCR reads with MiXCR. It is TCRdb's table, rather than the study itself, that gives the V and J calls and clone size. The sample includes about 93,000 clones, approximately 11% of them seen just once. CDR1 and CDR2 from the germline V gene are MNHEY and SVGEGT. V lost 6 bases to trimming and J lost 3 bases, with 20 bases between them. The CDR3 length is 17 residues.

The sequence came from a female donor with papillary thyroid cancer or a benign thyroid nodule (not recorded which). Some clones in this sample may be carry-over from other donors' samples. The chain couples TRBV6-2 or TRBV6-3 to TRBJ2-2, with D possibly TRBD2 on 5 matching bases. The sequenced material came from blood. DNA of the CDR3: TGTGCCAGCAGCTCCCTATTTAGAAGTAGCGACACCGGGGAGCTGTTTTTT. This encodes CASSSLFRSSDTGELFF.